This T cell receptor (beta chain) was captured in a study of OX40 agonist ivuxolimab in advanced cancers. Notes on the study in general: CD4+ and CD8+ blood T cells expanded clonally by week 6 at 0.1 to 3.0 mg/kg.

About this clone: The antigen is undetermined.

Produced via immunoSEQ multiplex PCR; TCRdb's table is partial and in-frame only. The sample carries about 50,000 clones, roughly nine tenths recorded once. The sample consisted of CD4+ or CD8+ T cells sorted from blood, taken in a trial of the OX40 agonist ivuxolimab. The sequence was collected from an adult with an advanced solid tumor such as melanoma, head and neck, liver or kidney cancer.

Here the CDR3 reads CASSLRQRPTNEKLFF. Here the CDR3 DNA reads TGTGCCAGCAGTCTGAGACAGAGACCGACTAATGAAAAACTGTTTTTT. V and J are TRBV27 and TRBJ1-4; the D gene is possibly TRBD1 (5 bases). The germline V gene encodes CDR1 MNHEY and CDR2 SMNVEV (reference sequence). The CDR3 has 16 residues. V gave up 5 bases and J gave up 2 bases, with 15 bases separating them.